The 4 T cell receptor beta chains below all came from one sample that was sequenced in a study of blood T cell repertoires in COVID-19. TCRdb keeps only in-frame clones here, not all; method: immunoSEQ multiplex PCR. The data show roughly 100,000 clones, about 80% seen once. Sequencing was carried out using peripheral blood. Every receptor here comes from a human donor in a cohort sampled during active or convalescent COVID-19.

V and J are TRBV28 and TRBJ1-3, with a possible D match to TRBD1 (6 bases). The CDR3 covers 15 residues. Germline V gene lookup returns CDR1 MDHEN and CDR2 SYDVKM. V lost 5 bases and J 1 base, leaving 12 bases between the germline ends. For the CDR3, the DNA is TGTGCCAGCAGTAACCTGCAGGGGTCTGGAAACACCATATATTTT. Translated, it gives CASSNLQGSGNTIYF.

V and J are TRBV19 and TRBJ1-2; 7 bases match TRBD1. Germline loops: CDR1 LNHDA, CDR2 SQIVND (reference sequence). V lost 5 bases, J lost 0 bases, and 15 bases stayed unmatched. The CDR3 spans 18 residues. CDR3: CASSFMRPGTATNYGYTF. As DNA, the CDR3 is TGTGCCAGTAGTTTCATGCGTCCCGGGACAGCCACTAACTATGGCTACACCTTC.

The chain couples TRBV18 to TRBJ1-1; TRBD1 agrees at 11 bases. With 6 bases clipped from V and 0 bases from J, the junction kept 6 bases outside the gene matches. CDR3 length: 16 residues. In germline, CDR1 is KGHSH, CDR2 LQKENI. The CDR3 sequence is CASSFGQGAVNTEAFF. CDR3 coding DNA: TGTGCCAGCTCCTTCGGACAGGGGGCCGTGAACACTGAAGCTTTCTTT.

This chain uses TRBV5-1 with TRBJ2-6, with D tentatively TRBD2 (5 bases). Looked up from germline, CDR1 is SGHRS and CDR2 is YFSETQ. V was pared by 1 base and J by 4 bases, with 12 bases between. This CDR3 region has 16 residues. CDR3: CASSLRAGGGANVLTF. CDR3 nucleotide sequence: TGCGCCAGCAGCTTGCGGGCGGGCGGCGGGGCCAACGTCCTGACTTTC. Full variable domain (outside the CDR3, taken from reference TRBV5-1 and TRBJ2-6): KAGVTQTPRYLIKTRGQQVTLSCSPISGHRSVSWYQQTPGQGLQFLFEYFSETQRNKGNFPGRFSGRQFSNSRSEMNVSTLELGDSALYLCASSLRAGGGANVLTFGAGSRLTVL.